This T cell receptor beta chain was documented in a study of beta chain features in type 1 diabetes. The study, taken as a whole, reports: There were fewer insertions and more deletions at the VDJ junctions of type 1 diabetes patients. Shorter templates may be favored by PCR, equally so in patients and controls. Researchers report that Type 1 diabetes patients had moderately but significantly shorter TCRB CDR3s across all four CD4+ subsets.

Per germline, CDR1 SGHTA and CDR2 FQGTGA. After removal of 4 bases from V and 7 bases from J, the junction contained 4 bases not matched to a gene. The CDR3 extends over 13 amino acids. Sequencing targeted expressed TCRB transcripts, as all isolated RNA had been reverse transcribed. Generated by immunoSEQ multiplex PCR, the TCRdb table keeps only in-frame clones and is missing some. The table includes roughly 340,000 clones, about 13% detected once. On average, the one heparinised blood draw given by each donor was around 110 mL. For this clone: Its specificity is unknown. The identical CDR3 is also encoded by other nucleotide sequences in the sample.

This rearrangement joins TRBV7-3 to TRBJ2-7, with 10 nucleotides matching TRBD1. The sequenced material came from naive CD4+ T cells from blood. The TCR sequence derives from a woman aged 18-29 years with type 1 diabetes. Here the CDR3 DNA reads TGTGCCAGCAGCTCCGGACAGGGGGGGGAGCAGTACTTC. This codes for CASSSGQGGEQYF.